Listed below are T cell receptor beta chains from one sample, sequenced in a study of blood T cell repertoires in COVID-19. Only in-frame clones appear in the TCRdb table, and some are missing; sequencing was by immunoSEQ multiplex PCR. The data contain about 370,000 clones, about 87% of them seen just once; the ten biggest clones take up roughly 10%. Sequenced material: peripheral blood. All receptors derive from a woman in her twenties or thirties with COVID-19, enrolled during active disease. Each CDR3 is given with its conserved first and last residue. D genes are given only for firm matches. The listing skips clone size in some rows; elsewhere it reads once, few, many or a size class.

J | size | D | V | CDR3 | DNA
TRBJ2-2 | NA | TRBD2 | TRBV2 | CASSETSGRRGELFF | TGTGCCAGCAGTGAAACTAGCGGGAGGAGGGGGGAGCTGTTTTTT
TRBJ2-7 | NA | TRBD1 | TRBV19 | CATGTGPYEQYF | TGTGCCACTGGGACAGGACCTTACGAGCAGTACTTC
TRBJ2-7 | once | TRBD1 | TRBV5-5 | CASSLVGGTGSYEQYF | TGTGCCAGCAGCTTGGTTGGTGGGACAGGGAGCTACGAGCAGTACTTC
TRBJ1-6 | NA | TRBD1 | TRBV6-5 | CASSSRDRGWSPLHF | TGTGCCAGCAGTTCCCGGGACAGGGGCTGGTCACCCCTCCACTTT
TRBJ2-5 | NA | NA | TRBV9 | CASSPLGLAQETQYF | TGTGCCAGCAGCCCTCTAGGACTGGCACAAGAGACCCAGTACTTC
TRBJ2-1 | NA | NA | TRBV6-1 | CASSDPGLQGPYNEQFF | TGTGCCAGCAGTGATCCGGGACTTCAGGGCCCCTACAATGAGCAGTTCTTC
TRBJ1-4 | NA | NA | TRBV6-1 | CASSERGTLKLFF | TGTGCCAGCAGTGAACGGGGGACCTTAAAACTGTTTTTT
TRBJ2-7 | NA | NA | TRBV28 | CASSLASVSYEQYF | TGTGCCAGCAGTTTGGCTAGCGTATCCTACGAGCAGTACTTC
TRBJ2-1 | once | TRBD2 | TRBV6-2/TRBV6-3 | CASSPGLAGANEQFF | TGTGCCAGCAGTCCCGGACTAGCGGGTGCCAATGAGCAGTTCTTC
TRBJ2-4 | NA | NA | TRBV2 | CASSEGAAKNIQYF | TGTGCCAGCAGTGAAGGCGCGGCCAAAAACATTCAGTACTTC
TRBJ2-2 | once | TRBD1 | TRBV19 | CASSVQGQGFTGELFF | TGTGCCAGTAGTGTCCAGGGACAGGGTTTCACCGGGGAGCTGTTTTTT
TRBJ2-1 | NA | NA | TRBV5-1 | CASHSGWGDEQFF | TGCGCCAGCCACTCCGGTTGGGGCGATGAGCAGTTCTTC
TRBJ1-1 | NA | NA | TRBV7-9 | CASSLGRAGTEAFF | TGTGCCAGCAGCTTAGGCAGGGCAGGCACTGAAGCTTTCTTT
TRBJ2-1 | NA | TRBD1 | TRBV28 | CASSFSGTGDYNEQFF | TGTGCCAGCAGTTTTTCCGGGACAGGTGACTACAATGAGCAGTTCTTC
TRBJ1-1 | NA | NA | TRBV5-4 | CASSGGGMNTEAFF | TGTGCCAGCAGCGGGGGCGGCATGAACACTGAAGCTTTCTTT
TRBJ1-2 | NA | NA | TRBV2 | CASSAVRQTNYGYTF | TGTGCCAGCAGTGCCGTTAGACAGACTAACTATGGCTACACCTTC
TRBJ2-1 | NA | NA | TRBV20-1 | CSASSGEGYNEQFF | TGCAGTGCTAGTTCGGGAGAGGGCTACAATGAGCAGTTCTTC
TRBJ1-2 | once | NA | TRBV28 | CASSFFIRQKIYGYTF | TGTGCCAGCAGTTTCTTTATACGACAGAAAATCTATGGCTACACCTTC
TRBJ2-7 | NA | NA | TRBV4-1 | CASSRDWDYEQYF | TGCGCCAGCAGCCGGGACTGGGACTACGAGCAGTACTTC
TRBJ1-1 | few | TRBD1 | TRBV28 | CASSFVQGVTEAFF | TGTGCCAGCAGTTTCGTACAGGGGGTCACTGAAGCTTTCTTT
TRBJ2-2 | NA | NA | TRBV5-1 | CASSLGAGVTGELFF | TGCGCCAGCAGCTTGGGGGCAGGGGTTACCGGGGAGCTGTTTTTT
TRBJ1-4 | once | NA | TRBV2 | CAARAGVMEKLFF | TGTGCCGCCAGGGCAGGGGTAATGGAAAAACTGTTTTTT
TRBJ2-5 | NA | NA | TRBV7-2 | CASSRKAGDTVTQYF | TGTGCCAGCAGCAGAAAAGCGGGTGATACGGTGACCCAGTACTTC
TRBJ2-7 | NA | TRBD2 | TRBV19 | CASRAGGGSYEQYF | TGTGCCAGTCGAGCCGGGGGGGGTTCCTACGAGCAGTACTTC
TRBJ2-2 | few | TRBD2 | TRBV7-9 | CASTIGREPYTGELFF | TGTGCCAGCACCATAGGGAGGGAACCTTACACCGGGGAGCTGTTTTTT
TRBJ2-2 | NA | NA | TRBV19 | CASRIGSGSTGELFF | TGTGCCAGTAGGATAGGATCAGGGTCCACCGGGGAGCTGTTTTTT
TRBJ2-1 | NA | NA | TRBV5-5 | CASSLGQGGNEQFF | TGTGCCAGCAGCTTGGGCCAGGGTGGCAATGAGCAGTTCTTC
TRBJ2-1 | NA | NA | TRBV21-1 | CASSKILAVNEQFF | TGTGCCAGCAGCAAAATCCTAGCGGTTAATGAGCAGTTCTTC
TRBJ2-2 | NA | NA | TRBV28 | CASSPSLTGELFF | TGTGCCAGCAGCCCCTCCTTAACCGGGGAGCTGTTTTTT
TRBJ1-2 | NA | NA | TRBV3-1/TRBV3-2 | CASSQDFRVGYGYTF | TGTGCCAGCAGCCAGGACTTTAGGGTCGGCTATGGCTACACCTTC
TRBJ2-1 | NA | TRBD2 | TRBV9 | CASSVHNLAGGGDEQFF | TGTGCCAGCAGCGTACACAATCTAGCGGGAGGTGGCGATGAGCAGTTCTTC
TRBJ2-7 | once | NA | TRBV28 | CASSFGLTGQYF | TGTGCCAGCAGTTTTGGCCTAACAGGGCAGTACTTC
TRBJ1-6 | few | TRBD1 | TRBV6-2/TRBV6-3 | CASSPLDRGNSPLHF | TGTGCCAGCAGTCCCCTAGACAGGGGTAATTCACCCCTCCACTTT
TRBJ2-3 | NA | NA | TRBV29-1 | CSVEDRVGDTQYF | TGCAGCGTTGAAGATCGGGTGGGAGATACGCAGTATTTT
TRBJ2-1 | NA | NA | TRBV2 | CASWMGEQFF | TGTGCCAGCTGGATGGGCGAGCAGTTCTTC
TRBJ2-7 | NA | NA | TRBV7-3 | CASSLGHDSYEQYF | TGTGCCAGCAGCTTGGGCCACGACAGCTACGAGCAGTACTTC
TRBJ1-5 | NA | TRBD1 | TRBV28 | CASSLWLGQPSNQPQHF | TGTGCCAGCAGTTTGTGGCTGGGACAGCCTAGCAATCAGCCCCAGCATTTT
TRBJ2-1 | NA | NA | TRBV7-3 | CASSLEAGIGGEQFF | TGTGCCAGCAGCTTAGAGGCCGGAATAGGTGGGGAGCAGTTCTTC
TRBJ2-1 | NA | TRBD2 | TRBV19 | CASSPGLAGENEQFF | TGTGCCAGTAGCCCCGGACTAGCGGGAGAGAATGAGCAGTTCTTC
TRBJ1-2 | NA | TRBD1 | TRBV19 | CASSHGTDANYGYTF | TGTGCCAGTAGTCACGGGACAGATGCTAACTATGGCTACACCTTC
TRBJ2-3 | once | TRBD1 | TRBV2 | CASSRDRGSTDTQYF | TGTGCCAGCAGCCGGGACAGGGGTAGCACAGATACGCAGTATTTT
TRBJ1-2 | NA | NA | TRBV7-8 | CASSLGVGKNYGYTF | TGTGCCAGCAGCTTAGGGGTCGGGAAGAACTATGGCTACACCTTC
TRBJ2-7 | NA | NA | TRBV19 | CASSGLGGAAYEQYF | TGTGCCAGTAGTGGCCTTGGGGGGGCCGCCTACGAGCAGTACTTC
TRBJ2-2 | NA | TRBD1 | TRBV28 | CASSSLRGRNTGELFF | TGTGCCAGCAGTTCGTTGAGGGGGCGGAACACCGGGGAGCTGTTTTTT
TRBJ2-7 | NA | NA | TRBV23-1 | CASSPRQGLYEQYF | TGCGCCAGCAGTCCCCGACAGGGACTCTACGAGCAGTACTTC
TRBJ1-5 | NA | NA | TRBV7-2 | CASSGQQNQPQHF | TGTGCCAGCAGCGGACAGCAGAATCAGCCCCAGCATTTT
TRBJ2-2 | many | TRBD1 | TRBV28 | CASSSGQGDTGELFF | TGTGCCAGCAGTTCGGGACAGGGGGACACCGGGGAGCTGTTTTTT
TRBJ2-2 | NA | TRBD2 | TRBV7-6 | CASSLAAGGTGELFF | TGTGCCAGCAGCTTAGCGGCGGGAGGCACCGGGGAGCTGTTTTTT
TRBJ2-4 | NA | TRBD2 | TRBV19 | CASSIVRGGIQYF | TGTGCCAGTAGTATAGTTCGGGGGGGCATTCAGTACTTC
TRBJ2-2 | NA | NA | TRBV5-8 | CASSFYLGAGNTGELFF | TGTGCCAGCAGCTTTTATTTAGGGGCAGGAAACACCGGGGAGCTGTTTTTT